One and the same sample provided the 19 T cell receptor beta chains below, sequenced in a study of OX40 agonist ivuxolimab in advanced cancers. Sequenced by immunoSEQ multiplex PCR; TCRdb stores in-frame clones only, minus some. The data contain tens of thousands of clones, about 85% of them singletons. The sequenced sample was CD4+ or CD8+ T cells sorted from blood, obtained in a trial of the OX40 agonist ivuxolimab. The receptors were gathered from an adult with an advanced solid tumor such as melanoma, head and neck, liver or kidney cancer.

The rearrangement joins TRBV5-6 to TRBJ2-1, with D unresolved. This CDR3 spans 13 amino acids. The germline gives CDR1 SGHDT, CDR2 YYEEEE. Trimming cost V 0 bases and J 7 bases, with 8 bases left between them. CDR3 sequence: CASSLAANNEQFF. CDR3 bases: TGTGCCAGCAGCTTGGCCGCTAATAATGAGCAGTTCTTC.

The chain has TRBV18 and TRBJ1-5; 9 bases fit TRBD1. Germline values: CDR1 KGHSH, CDR2 LQKENI. Losses at the gene ends were 2 bases for V and 4 bases for J; bases not matched to a gene: 9. The CDR3 has 17 amino acids. CDR3 amino acids: CASSPTRAGQGNQPQHF. The CDR3 DNA follows: TGTGCCAGCTCACCAACTCGCGCGGGACAGGGTAATCAGCCCCAGCATTTT.

The gene calls are TRBV7-2 and TRBJ2-3; D possibly uses TRBD1 or TRBD2 (5 bases each). The germline CDR1 and CDR2 sequences are SGHTA and FQGNSA. V was cut by 7 bases and J by 1 base, with 21 bases left in between. The CDR3 contains 17 residues. The CDR3 sequence: CASTPRGRDGGTDTQYF. CDR3 sequence (DNA): TGTGCCAGCACCCCTAGGGGTAGGGACGGAGGCACAGATACGCAGTATTTT.

This clone has more than one count but fewer than ten. J is TRBJ1-2 and V is TRBV10-3, with TRBD1 as a possible D gene (5 bases). The CDR3 runs to 12 residues. Trimming pared 1 base from V and 6 bases from J, leaving 6 bases between. Germline CDR1 reads ENHRY; CDR2 reads SYGVKD. The CDR3 sequence: CAISEWDDGYTF. DNA for the CDR3: TGTGCCATCAGTGAGTGGGACGATGGCTACACCTTC.

The chain joins TRBV7-9 to TRBJ1-1; tentative D call: TRBD1 (6 bases). Germline V gene lookup returns CDR1 SEHNR and CDR2 FQNEAQ (reference sequence). V lost 5 bases and J lost 5, with 15 bases in between. The CDR3 covers 14 residues. CDR3 sequence: CASSLIGGRTEAFF. CDR3 nucleotides: TGTGCCAGCAGCCTTATAGGGGGGAGGACTGAAGCTTTCTTT.

The chain links TRBV6-1 to TRBJ1-5; D is ambiguous. Trimming pared 5 bases from V and 0 bases from J, leaving 11 bases between. Germline V gene data show CDR1 as MNHNS and CDR2 as SASEGT. The CDR3 sequence is 15 residues long. CDR3 residues: CASSLNWNSNQPQHF. The CDR3 DNA follows: TGTGCCAGCAGTCTTAACTGGAATAGCAATCAGCCCCAGCATTTT.

The V call is TRBV4-1, the J call TRBJ1-4; D may be TRBD1 (6 bases). The CDR3 totals 16 residues. The V end lost 4 bases, the J end lost 8 bases, and 20 bases lay between the germline ends. In germline, CDR1 is MGHRA, CDR2 YSYEKL. CDR3 sequence reads: CASSPNGRGAGEKLFF. DNA for the CDR3: TGCGCCAGCAGCCCAAATGGCCGGGGGGCTGGAGAAAAACTGTTTTTT.

V and J are TRBV29-1 and TRBJ2-1, with TRBD1 matching 10 bases. CDR3 length: 13 amino acids. From germline, CDR1 is SQVTM and CDR2 ANQGSEA. After removal of 8 bases from V and 4 bases from J, the junction contained 5 bases not matched to a gene. The CDR3 loop is CSTRTGGYNEQFF. CDR3 nucleotide sequence: TGCAGCACCCGGACAGGGGGATACAATGAGCAGTTCTTC.

The CDR3 spells CASSIEGIANVLTF. Written as DNA, the CDR3 is TGTGCCAGTAGTATAGAGGGAATAGCCAACGTCCTGACTTTC. This chain joins TRBV19 and TRBJ2-6; D ambiguous. V lost 0 bases and J 7 bases, leaving 7 bases between the germline ends. CDR1 is LNHDA, CDR2 SQIVND, per germline (reference sequence). The length of the CDR3 is 14 residues.

A single count supports this clone. The chain couples TRBV5-5 to TRBJ1-1, with TRBD1 as a possible D gene (5 bases). Germline values: CDR1 SGHKS, CDR2 YYEKEE (reference sequence). The CDR3 runs to 16 residues. Deletions cut 3 bases from V and 3 bases from J, with 18 bases between. CDR3 amino acids: CASSWGSAPSDTEAFF. Here the CDR3 DNA reads TGTGCCAGCAGCTGGGGCAGTGCACCTAGCGACACTGAAGCTTTCTTT.

This clone was picked up one time. V usage is TRBV2 and J usage is TRBJ2-7; 8 bases are a match to TRBD2. The germline gives CDR1 SNHLY, CDR2 FYNNEI. J gave up 6 bases and V 2 bases, and 9 bases lay outside the gene matches. CDR3 size: 15 residues. The CDR3 sequence is CASSESGLAGGEQYF. CDR3 nucleotide sequence: TGTGCCAGCAGTGAAAGCGGGCTAGCGGGCGGCGAGCAGTACTTC. Full variable domain (outside the CDR3, taken from reference TRBV2 and TRBJ2-7): EPEVTQTPSHQVTQMGQEVILRCVPISNHLYFYWYRQILGQKVEFLVSFYNNEISEKSEIFDDQFSVERPDGSNFTLKIRSTKLEDSAMYFCASSESGLAGGEQYFGPGTRLTVT.

V and J are TRBV4-3 and TRBJ1-2, with 9 nucleotides matching TRBD1. Looked up from germline, CDR1 is LGHNA and CDR2 is YSLEER. V was pared by 0 bases and J by 4 bases, with 9 bases of the junction left unmatched. The CDR3 length is 17 residues. This chain's CDR3 is CASSQDSGQGMVYGYTF. The CDR3 nucleotides are TGCGCCAGCAGCCAAGATTCGGGACAGGGAATGGTCTATGGCTACACCTTC.

J is TRBJ2-1 and V is TRBV27, with 9 bases fitting TRBD1. Per germline, CDR1 MNHEY and CDR2 SMNVEV (reference sequence). The trim removed 8 bases at V and 10 bases at J, leaving 9 bases unmatched. The CDR3 has 13 amino acids. This chain's CDR3 is CASGGDRVTEQFF. DNA for the CDR3: TGTGCCAGCGGGGGGGACAGGGTAACCGAGCAGTTCTTC.

The V and J genes are TRBV2 and TRBJ2-4; 9 nucleotides match TRBD1. J was trimmed by 1 base and V by 6 bases; bases with no gene match: 4. The CDR3 totals 15 residues. Germline loops: CDR1 SNHLY, CDR2 FYNNEI. In DNA form, the CDR3 reads TGTGCCAGCAGGGGGACAGGGAGGGCCAAAAACATTCAGTACTTC. This codes for CASRGTGRAKNIQYF.

The CDR3 loop is CASSEGWGSSYNEQFF. The CDR3 DNA sequence: TGTGCCAGCAGTGAAGGATGGGGGAGCTCCTACAATGAGCAGTTCTTC. The rearrangement joins TRBV2 to TRBJ2-1; D tentatively fits TRBD1 or TRBD2 (5 bases each). CDR1 and CDR2 (germline): SNHLY, FYNNEI. Between the trimmed V and J ends, which lost 1 base and 0 bases, there was a span of 10 bases. The CDR3 runs 16 residues.

The chain employs TRBV4-2 and TRBJ2-1; D not certain. V was trimmed by 1 base and J by 6 bases, leaving 10 bases between them. Germline loops: CDR1 LGHNA, CDR2 YNFKEQ. This CDR3 comprises 14 residues. This chain's CDR3 is CASSQVGSGNEQFF. Written as DNA, the CDR3 is TGTGCCAGCAGCCAAGTGGGTTCAGGCAATGAGCAGTTCTTC.

This chain uses TRBV28 with TRBJ2-5; D might be TRBD1 (6 bases). The J call is in doubt because the DNA end fits TRBJ2-7 better. The CDR3 is 15 residues long. CDR1 and CDR2 from the germline V gene are MDHEN and SYDVKM. CDR3 bases: TGTGCCAGCAGCTTCGCCGGGACATGGACTTACGAGCAGTACTTC. The encoded protein is CASSFAGTWTYEQYF.

The table lists this clone with a count of one. The chain uses TRBV7-8 and TRBJ2-5; no reliable D call. V shed 0 bases and J shed 0 bases, with 8 bases lying between them. CDR1 is SGHVS and CDR2 is FQNEAQ in the germline V gene. This CDR3 is built from 15 residues. The CDR3 loop reads CASSLAASYQETQYF. CDR3 DNA sequence: TGTGCCAGCAGCTTAGCGGCGAGTTACCAAGAGACCCAGTACTTC.

The chain uses TRBV9 and TRBJ2-5, with TRBD2 matching 9 bases. The germline CDR1 and CDR2 sequences are SGDLS and YYNGEE. V lost 4 bases, J lost 5 bases, and 9 bases stayed unmatched. This CDR3 region has 15 residues. The CDR3 coding sequence is TGTGCCAGCAGCTCACGAGGAGCGGGAGGTGAGACCCAGTACTTC. Its translation is CASSSRGAGGETQYF.